The rows below give T cell receptor beta chains drawn from one sample of a study of CD8 T cells in Susac syndrome. TCRdb reprocessed the immunoSEQ multiplex PCR reads via MiXCR and lists one record per CDR3 protein. Found here are around 200,000 distinct CDR3 sequences, 90% to 95% of them singletons; the top ten hold about 0.095%. Sample: CD4+ T cells from PBMCs. The receptors were gathered from a human donor in good health. CDR3s include the opening cysteine and the closing phenylalanine or tryptophan.

V gene,CDR3 protein
TRBV7-8,CASVRDSQETQYF
TRBV9,CASSYTGTGADTQYF
TRBV6-5,CASSYSATHYGYTF
TRBV7-2,CASSQRAGRNTEAFF
TRBV5-4,CASSNKGEETQYF
TRBV5-6,CASSLDETIQYF
TRBV30,CAWSEGLAGDHEQFF
TRBV3-1,CASSQVGVGTGELFF
TRBV27,CASSLSIQETQYF
TRBV24-1,CATSDDRGGNEQFF
TRBV29-1,CSVENLDEQYF
TRBV6-5,CASSYPRHGGTGELFF
TRBV3-1,CASSPGTSGADNEQFF
TRBV28,CASLHPNEKLFF
TRBV28,CASIGALNQPQHF
TRBV20-1,CSASTGTRVYNEQFF
TRBV4-1,CASSQEGGFGTKNIQYF
TRBV29-1,CSVRDGTTNEKLFF
TRBV14,CASSQANRAISGANVLTF
TRBV7-2,CASGGSSFLYEQYF
TRBV6-1,CATQGELNTEAFF
TRBV29-1,CSVGPGAGELFF